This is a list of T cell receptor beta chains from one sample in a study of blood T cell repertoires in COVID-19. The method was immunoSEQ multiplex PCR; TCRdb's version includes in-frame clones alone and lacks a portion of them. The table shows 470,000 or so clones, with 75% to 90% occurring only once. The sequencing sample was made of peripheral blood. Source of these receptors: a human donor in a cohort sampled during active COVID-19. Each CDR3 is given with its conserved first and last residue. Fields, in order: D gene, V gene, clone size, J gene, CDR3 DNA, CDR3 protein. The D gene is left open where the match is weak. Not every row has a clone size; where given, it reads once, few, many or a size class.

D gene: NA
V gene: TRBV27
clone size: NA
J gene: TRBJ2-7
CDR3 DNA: TGTGCCAGCAGTCACCACCCGGTCTCCTACGAGCAGTACTTC
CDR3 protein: CASSHHPVSYEQYF

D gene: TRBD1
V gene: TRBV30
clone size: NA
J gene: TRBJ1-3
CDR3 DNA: TGTGCCTGGAGTGGAACCAGGGGGCCTGGAAACACCATATATTTT
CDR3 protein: CAWSGTRGPGNTIYF

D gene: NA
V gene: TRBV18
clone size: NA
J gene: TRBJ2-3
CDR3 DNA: TGTGCCAGCTCGGAGGGGTTCACAGATACGCAGTATTTT
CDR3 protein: CASSEGFTDTQYF

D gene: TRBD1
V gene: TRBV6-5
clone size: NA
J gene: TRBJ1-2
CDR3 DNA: TGTGCCAGCAGTTACTCCCGGACAGGCTATGGCTACACCTTC
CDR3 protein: CASSYSRTGYGYTF

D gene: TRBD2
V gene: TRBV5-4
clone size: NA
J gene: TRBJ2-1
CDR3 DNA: TGTGCCAGCAGTTCGACTAGCGGGAGCTCCTACAATGAGCAGTTCTTC
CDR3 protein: CASSSTSGSSYNEQFF

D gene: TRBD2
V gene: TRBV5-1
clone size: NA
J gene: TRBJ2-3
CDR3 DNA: TGCGCCAGCAGCTTGGGAGGGAGGGCCACAGATACGCAGTATTTT
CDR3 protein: CASSLGGRATDTQYF

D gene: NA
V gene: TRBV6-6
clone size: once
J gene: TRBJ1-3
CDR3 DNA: TGTGCCAGCACCAGGGTTAATGGAAACACCATATATTTT
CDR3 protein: CASTRVNGNTIYF

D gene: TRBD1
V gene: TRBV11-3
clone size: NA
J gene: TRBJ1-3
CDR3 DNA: TGTGCCAGCAGCCCAGGGGGAAGGTCTGGAAACACCATATATTTT
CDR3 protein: CASSPGGRSGNTIYF

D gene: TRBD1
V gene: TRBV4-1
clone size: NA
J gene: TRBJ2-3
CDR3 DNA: TGCGCCAGCAGCCAGGGGACGACAGGGACCACAGATACGCAGTATTTT
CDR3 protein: CASSQGTTGTTDTQYF

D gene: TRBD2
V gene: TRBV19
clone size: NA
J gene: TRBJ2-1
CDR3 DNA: TGTGCCAGTAAAGATAAGGGGAGCGGGAGCTCCTACAATGAGCAGTTCTTC
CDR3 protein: CASKDKGSGSSYNEQFF

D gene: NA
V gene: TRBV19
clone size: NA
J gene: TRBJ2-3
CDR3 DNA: TGTGCCAGTCGACAGGACACAGATACGCAGTATTTT
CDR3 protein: CASRQDTDTQYF

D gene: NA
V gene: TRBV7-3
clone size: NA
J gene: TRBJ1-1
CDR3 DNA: TGTGCCAGCAGCCAAAACGGTCGCACTGAAGCTTTCTTT
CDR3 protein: CASSQNGRTEAFF

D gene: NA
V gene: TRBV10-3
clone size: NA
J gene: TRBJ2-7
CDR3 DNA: TGTGCCATCAGTGATTATGACAGAGCCTACGAGCAGTACTTC
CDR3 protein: CAISDYDRAYEQYF

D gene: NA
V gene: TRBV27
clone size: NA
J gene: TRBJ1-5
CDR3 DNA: TGTGCCAGCAGTTTACCCGGGGTCAATCAGCCCCAGCATTTT
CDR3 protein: CASSLPGVNQPQHF

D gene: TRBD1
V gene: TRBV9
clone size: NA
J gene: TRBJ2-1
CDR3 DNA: TGTGCCAGCAGCGTAGTGGGGCAGGGGGTCGACAATGAGCAGTTCTTC
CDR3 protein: CASSVVGQGVDNEQFF

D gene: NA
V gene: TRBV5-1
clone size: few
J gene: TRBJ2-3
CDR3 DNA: TGCGCCAGCAGCTTAGAAGCGGTCAAAGCGGATACGCAGTATTTT
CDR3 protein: CASSLEAVKADTQYF

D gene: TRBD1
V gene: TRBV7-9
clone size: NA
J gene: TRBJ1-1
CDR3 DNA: TGTGCCAGCAGGGGACAGGGCATAATGAACACTGAAGCTTTCTTT
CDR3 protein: CASRGQGIMNTEAFF

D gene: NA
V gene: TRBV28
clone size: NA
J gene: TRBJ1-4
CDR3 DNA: TGTGCCAGCAGTTTCGGAACTTTGACAGAAAAACTGTTTTTT
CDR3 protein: CASSFGTLTEKLFF

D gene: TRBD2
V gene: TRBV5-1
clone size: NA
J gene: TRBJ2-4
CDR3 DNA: TGCGCCAGCAGCCCGTTAGCGGGGGCCAAAAACATTCAGTACTTC
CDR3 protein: CASSPLAGAKNIQYF

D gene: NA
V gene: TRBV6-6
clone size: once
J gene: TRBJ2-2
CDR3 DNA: TGTGCCAGCACGAAACAGGTCACCGGGGAGCTGTTTTTT
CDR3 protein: CASTKQVTGELFF

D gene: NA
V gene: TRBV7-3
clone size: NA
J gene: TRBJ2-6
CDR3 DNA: TGTGCCAGCAGCGATAGAGGGGGAAGTCTCTCTGGGGCCAACGTCCTGACTTTC
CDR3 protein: CASSDRGGSLSGANVLTF

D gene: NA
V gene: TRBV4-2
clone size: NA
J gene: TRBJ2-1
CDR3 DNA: TGTGCCAGCAGCCAAGATCGGGGGAGCCGCCGTCTTGAGCAGTTCTTC
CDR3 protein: CASSQDRGSRRLEQFF

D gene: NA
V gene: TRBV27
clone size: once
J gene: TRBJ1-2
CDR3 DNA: TGTGCCAGCAGTTCACTGGGGGGATCCTATGGCTACACCTTC
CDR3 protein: CASSSLGGSYGYTF

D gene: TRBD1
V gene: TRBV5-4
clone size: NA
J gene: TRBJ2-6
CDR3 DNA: TGTGCCAGCAGGATTGGCCGCGCCGGACAGGGACTTGCTGGGGCCAACGTCCTGACTTTC
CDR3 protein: CASRIGRAGQGLAGANVLTF

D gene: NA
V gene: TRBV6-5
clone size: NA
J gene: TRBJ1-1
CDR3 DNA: TGTGCCAGCAGTTACCTTTCCAGTGAAGCTTTCTTT
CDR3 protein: CASSYLSSEAFF

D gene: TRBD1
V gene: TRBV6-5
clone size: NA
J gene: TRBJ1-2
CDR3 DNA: TGTGCCAGCAGCTTACGCGGACAGGGGGGTAATGGCTACACCTTC
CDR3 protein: CASSLRGQGGNGYTF

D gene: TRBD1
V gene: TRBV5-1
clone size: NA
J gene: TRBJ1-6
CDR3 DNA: TGCGCCAGCACTAAGGGGACAGGGGGCGCCGATAATTCACCCCTCCACTTT
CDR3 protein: CASTKGTGGADNSPLHF

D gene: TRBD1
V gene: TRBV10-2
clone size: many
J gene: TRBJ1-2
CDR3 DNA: TGCGCCAGCAGTGAGATTTCAGGGGGCTATGGCTACACCTTC
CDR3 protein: CASSEISGGYGYTF

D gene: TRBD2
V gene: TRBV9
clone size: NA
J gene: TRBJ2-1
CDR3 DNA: TGTGCCAGCAGCCCTAGCGGCTCCTCCTACAATGAGCAGTTCTTC
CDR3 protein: CASSPSGSSYNEQFF

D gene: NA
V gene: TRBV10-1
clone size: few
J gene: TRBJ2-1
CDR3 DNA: TGCGCCAGCAGTGGTGAGAGCCGCTCCTACAATGAGCAGTTCTTC
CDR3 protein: CASSGESRSYNEQFF

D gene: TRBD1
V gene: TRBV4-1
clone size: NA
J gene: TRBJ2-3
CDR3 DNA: TGCGCCAGCAGCCAAGATAGGGACAGGTACACAGATACGCAGTATTTT
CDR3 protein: CASSQDRDRYTDTQYF

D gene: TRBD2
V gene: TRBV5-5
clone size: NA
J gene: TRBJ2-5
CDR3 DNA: TGTGCCAGCAGCTTACGGGGGGCGCGGGCTAGCGGGAGAGGGGAGACCCAGTACTTC
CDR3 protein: CASSLRGARASGRGETQYF

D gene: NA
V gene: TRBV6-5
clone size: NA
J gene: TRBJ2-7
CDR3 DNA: TGTGCCAGCAGTTTCCGGTCCCCCGGGGTATCCGAGCAGTACTTC
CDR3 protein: CASSFRSPGVSEQYF

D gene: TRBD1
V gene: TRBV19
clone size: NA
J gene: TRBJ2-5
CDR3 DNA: TGTGCCAGTGGACAGGGTAGACAAGAGACCCAGTACTTC
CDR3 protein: CASGQGRQETQYF

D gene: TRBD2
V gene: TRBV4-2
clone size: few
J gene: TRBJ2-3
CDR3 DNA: TGTGCCAGCAGCCCTTCCGGGGGGTTCACAGATACGCAGTATTTT
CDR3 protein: CASSPSGGFTDTQYF

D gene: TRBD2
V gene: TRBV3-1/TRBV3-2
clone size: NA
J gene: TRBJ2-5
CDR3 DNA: TGTGCCAGCAGCCATCCTATAGCGGGAGCCCGAGCGGAGACCCAGTACTTC
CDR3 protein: CASSHPIAGARAETQYF

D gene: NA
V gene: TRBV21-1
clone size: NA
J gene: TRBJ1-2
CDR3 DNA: TGTGCCAGCAGCAAAGAAAACAGGACAGGGGAGGGCTATGGCTACACCTTC
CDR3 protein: CASSKENRTGEGYGYTF

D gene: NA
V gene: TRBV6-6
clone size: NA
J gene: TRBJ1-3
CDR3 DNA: TGTGCCAGCACAAGACCGCAGGGGAGTTCCGGAAACACCATATATTTT
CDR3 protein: CASTRPQGSSGNTIYF

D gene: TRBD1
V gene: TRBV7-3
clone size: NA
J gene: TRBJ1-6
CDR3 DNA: TGTGCCAGCAGCTTAGACAGGGATTCACCCCTCCACTTT
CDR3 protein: CASSLDRDSPLHF

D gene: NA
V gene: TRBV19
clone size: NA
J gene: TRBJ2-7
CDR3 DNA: TGTGCCAGTAGTATATCGGGATTCCCCTACGAGCAGTACTTC
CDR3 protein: CASSISGFPYEQYF

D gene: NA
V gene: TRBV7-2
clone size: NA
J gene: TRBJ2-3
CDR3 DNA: TGTGCCAGCAGCTTAGCCCCAGCGGTGGGTACGCAGTATTTT
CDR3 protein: CASSLAPAVGTQYF

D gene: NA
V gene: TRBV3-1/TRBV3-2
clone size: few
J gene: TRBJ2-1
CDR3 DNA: TGTGCCAGCAGCTATGGACTACCATTAGATGAGCAGTTCTTC
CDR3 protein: CASSYGLPLDEQFF

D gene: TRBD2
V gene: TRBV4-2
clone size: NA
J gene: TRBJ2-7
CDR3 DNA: TGTGCCAGCAGCCAAGTTAGTGGCCGGGGGGAGGGCGAGCAGTACTTC
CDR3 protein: CASSQVSGRGEGEQYF

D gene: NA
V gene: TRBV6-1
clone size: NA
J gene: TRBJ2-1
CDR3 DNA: TGTGCCAGCAGTGAAGACCCGAGCTCCTACAATGAGCAGTTCTTC
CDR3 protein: CASSEDPSSYNEQFF

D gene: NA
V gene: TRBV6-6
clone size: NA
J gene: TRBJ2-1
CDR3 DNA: TGTGCCAGCAGTTACTCTGCTAGCGCCCGCACCGATGAGCAGTTCTTC
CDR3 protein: CASSYSASARTDEQFF

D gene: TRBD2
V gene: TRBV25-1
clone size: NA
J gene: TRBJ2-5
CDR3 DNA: TGTGCCAGCAGTGAATTCAGCGGGAGGGAGACCCAGTACTTC
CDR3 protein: CASSEFSGRETQYF

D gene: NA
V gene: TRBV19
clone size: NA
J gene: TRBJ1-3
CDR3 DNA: TGTGCCAGTAGTATAAGTCTTCGGACACGACTTGGAAACACCATATATTTT
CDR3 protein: CASSISLRTRLGNTIYF

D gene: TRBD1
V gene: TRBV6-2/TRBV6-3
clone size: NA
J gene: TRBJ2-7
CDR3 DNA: TGTGCCAGCAGTTACGGTGGGACAGGGAAATTGGGCGAGCAGTACTTC
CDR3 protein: CASSYGGTGKLGEQYF

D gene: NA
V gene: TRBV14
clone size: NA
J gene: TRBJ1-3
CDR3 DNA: TGTGCCAGCAGCCAAGCCAAAGGAAACACCATATATTTT
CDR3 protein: CASSQAKGNTIYF

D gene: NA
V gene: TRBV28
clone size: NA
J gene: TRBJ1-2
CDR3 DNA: TGTGCCAGCAGTTTAGCAGGGGTAAACTATGGCTACACCTTC
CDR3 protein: CASSLAGVNYGYTF

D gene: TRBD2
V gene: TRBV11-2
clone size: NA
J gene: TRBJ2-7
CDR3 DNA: TGTGCCAGCAGCTCAAGATCTAGCGGGAGAGCCTACGAGCAGTACTTC
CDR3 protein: CASSSRSSGRAYEQYF

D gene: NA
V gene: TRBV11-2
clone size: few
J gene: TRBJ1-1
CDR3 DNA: TGTGCCAGCAGTGCCTCTGGGGGACTCCCGAACACTGAAGCTTTCTTT
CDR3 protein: CASSASGGLPNTEAFF

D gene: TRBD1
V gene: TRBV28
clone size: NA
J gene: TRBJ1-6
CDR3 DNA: TGTGCCAGCGGGCAGACAGGGTCTAATTCACCCCTCCACTTT
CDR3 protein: CASGQTGSNSPLHF

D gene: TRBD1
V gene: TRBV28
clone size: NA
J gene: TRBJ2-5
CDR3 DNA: TGTGCCAGCAGTTTATCCGGGACAGGGGGTAAAGAGACCCAGTACTTC
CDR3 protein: CASSLSGTGGKETQYF

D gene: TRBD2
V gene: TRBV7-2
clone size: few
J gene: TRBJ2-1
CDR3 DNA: TGTGCCAGCAGCGAATCCGGGACTAGGAGCGGCAATGAGCAGTTCTTC
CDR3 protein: CASSESGTRSGNEQFF